This TCR beta chain was sequenced during a study of shared clonotypes between healthy human individuals (dated by TCRdb to about 2020). For context, the study as a whole: A couple of women and a few men aged 18 to 49 years were included in the cohort. For each donor, CD4 naive and CD4 memory were each run on three plates, CD8 naive on two plates, and CD8 memory on one plate. To estimate repertoire size and how much clonotype sharing occurs between individuals, the study deeply sequenced the blood TCR repertoires of roughly 5 healthy adults. Different laboratories and diverse techniques were used to prepare libraries and sequence TCR repertoires, to increase sequencing depth and limit assay-specific biases. Leukapheresis yielded between about 0.85 and 10 billion PBMCs per donor.

The donors were healthy, HIV-negative adults with no recently reported acute infections or vaccinations. All donors were Caucasian adults living in Nashville, Tennessee, USA. CD4+ T cells were enriched by magnetic negative selection, after which naive cells were positively selected on CD45RA and the negative fraction was taken as the memory subset. Blood was obtained by leukapheresis, after which PBMCs were separated by Ficoll-Histopaque density gradient centrifugation and cryopreserved in liquid nitrogen vapor phase. Analytical flow cytometry was used to check the purity and quantity of every magnetically sorted T cell population. From each sorted fraction, genomic DNA was isolated and quantified by UV absorbance on a Nanodrop 2000c. Taken from cysteine to phenylalanine, the CDR3 has 13 residues. Of the read, only the CDR3 DNA is kept; its 39 bases are in frame from base 1. Trimming at the junction amounts to 3 bases on V and 6 bases on J, and the germline ends lie 6 bases apart. For CDR1 and CDR2, the germline V gene (reference sequence) lists LNHDA and SQIVND.

Paper-wide results and their limitations: Compared with non-shared clonotypes, clonotypes shared by all four sorted-subset donors had higher generation probabilities. Based on pairwise subsampling, the degree of clonotype sharing among donors was expected to be affected by sequencing depth. The small number of donors limited the genetic and exposure-history diversity represented. Sampling was restricted to blood, and TCR repertoires in tissue are likely to differ from TCR repertoires in blood. Across a handful of donors, approximately 5% of naive CD4, roughly 3.8% of naive CD8, roughly 2.3% of memory CD4, and under 0.45% of memory CD8 clonotypes were shared. Incomplete sequencing was indicated by rarefaction of sorted-subset datasets, despite the large sequencing depth. Naive subsets generally had larger estimated clonotype richness than memory subsets.

As to this clone: Its target antigen remains unknown. No qualities accompany the bases; no much larger clone lies one base away.

Using the deep immunoSEQ assay, multiplex PCR amplified TCR CDR3 regions from genomic DNA. Genomic DNA extracted from each cell subset was distributed evenly over all wells of several immunoSEQ 96-well plates, and each plate served as one replicate. For sorted subsets, roughly 190 ng of genomic DNA, equivalent to some 33,000 T cell genomes, went into each replicate PCR. The purified libraries were quantified using a Qubit 3.0 fluorometer, sized with a Bioanalyzer 2100, and then quantified again using the KAPA Library Quantification kit. Every immunoSEQ 96-well plate was sequenced on a separate single-read 150-cycle Illumina NextSeq 550 flow cell. The paper's data handling went like this. The immunoSEQ output contained only junctional sequences without quality scores, so filtering could not match that applied to full-length reads. To assign V/J genes and CDR3, sequences were annotated using PyIR, a Python wrapper for IgBLAST v1.9, with IMGT germline references. Reads with weak V/J assignments (E-value above 1e-6), missing CDR3, stop codons, out-of-frame junctions, or ambiguous translated residues were removed. V3J clonotypes were defined as sequences sharing the same inferred V gene, J gene, and CDR3 amino acid sequence. Percentage overlap between repertoires was computed as shared unique clonotypes divided by the size of the smaller repertoire. Repertoire richness was assessed with RTK rarefaction, the Chao1 estimator, and Recon v2.1 estimates of unobserved clonotypes. For all TCRbeta clonotypes obtained by the gDNA method from a few donors, generation probabilities were computed with OLGA. The table comes from immuneACCESS by way of TCRdb, which keeps in-frame sequences with V and J called. Part of the clones is missing from these tables; in studies checked, under half for an unresolved V gene and the rest for unknown reasons. V and J calls and clone size follow that table, whereas D and trimming were derived from the DNA. The sample table contains 2,100,000 or so clones; only one count was recorded for 90% to 97% of them. The biggest ten clones account for less than 0.15% of the sample.

The V and J segments used are TRBV19 and TRBJ1-6; there is no confident call for the D gene. Material for sequencing was naive CD4+ T cells sorted from blood. This specimen's cell subset or site label, interpreted: CD45RA+ positively selected. This clonotype originated in a man younger than 30 in good health. The bases read TGTGCCAGTAGTATCGGTATTAATTCACCCCTCCACTTT. Its amino acids are CASSIGINSPLHF.